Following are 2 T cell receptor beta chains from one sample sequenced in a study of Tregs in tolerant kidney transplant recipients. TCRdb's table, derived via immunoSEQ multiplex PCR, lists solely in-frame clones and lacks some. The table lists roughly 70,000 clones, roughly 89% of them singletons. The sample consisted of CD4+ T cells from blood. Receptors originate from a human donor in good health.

CDR3 region: CASSFWSGPGRTEAFF. The CDR3 region has the DNA TGTGCCAGCAGCTTTTGGTCAGGGCCGGGGAGGACTGAAGCTTTCTTT. The rearrangement joins TRBV7-9 to TRBJ1-1; D is possibly TRBD1 (5 bases). The CDR3 consists of 16 residues. Germline V CDR1 and CDR2: SEHNR, FQNEAQ (reference sequence). V was clipped by 3 bases and J by 5 bases, with 19 bases between them.

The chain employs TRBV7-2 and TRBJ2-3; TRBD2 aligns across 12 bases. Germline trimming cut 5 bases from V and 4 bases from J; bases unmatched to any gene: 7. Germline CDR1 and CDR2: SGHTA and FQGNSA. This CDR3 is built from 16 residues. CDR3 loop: CASSHITSGGSDTQYF. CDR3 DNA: TGTGCCAGCAGCCATATAACTAGCGGGGGGTCAGATACGCAGTATTTT.